The clone carrying this T cell receptor beta chain has only one observation. Antigen specificity is unknown. This sample was included in a study of cytomegalovirus exposure and HLA in healthy donors. The overall study: A subsequent analysis reported that the 120 validation repertoires were produced on the same platform that had also been used for the roughly 710 first-cohort repertoires. The study, taken as a whole, reports: The investigators catalogued 160 or so TCR beta chains as cytomegalovirus-associated. As confirmed in vitro, three CMV-associated chains were specific for CMV antigens.

Some clones are missing from TCRdb's copy, which holds only in-frame ones; the method was immunoSEQ multiplex PCR. The data contain over 45,000 clones, roughly 93% of them singletons. The V and J ends lost 1 base and 7 bases respectively, with 19 bases between them. Germline V CDR1 and CDR2: SGHVS, FQNEAQ. This CDR3 spans 16 amino acids. Sequencing input: PBMCs. The chain joins TRBV7-8 to TRBJ2-5; the D is unclear. This TCR derives from a woman younger than 30 in good health and CMV-seronegative. CDR3 DNA: TGTGCCAGCAGCTTAGTTTCTCCAGAGGCTGACGGGACCCAGTACTTC. Translated, it gives CASSLVSPEADGTQYF.